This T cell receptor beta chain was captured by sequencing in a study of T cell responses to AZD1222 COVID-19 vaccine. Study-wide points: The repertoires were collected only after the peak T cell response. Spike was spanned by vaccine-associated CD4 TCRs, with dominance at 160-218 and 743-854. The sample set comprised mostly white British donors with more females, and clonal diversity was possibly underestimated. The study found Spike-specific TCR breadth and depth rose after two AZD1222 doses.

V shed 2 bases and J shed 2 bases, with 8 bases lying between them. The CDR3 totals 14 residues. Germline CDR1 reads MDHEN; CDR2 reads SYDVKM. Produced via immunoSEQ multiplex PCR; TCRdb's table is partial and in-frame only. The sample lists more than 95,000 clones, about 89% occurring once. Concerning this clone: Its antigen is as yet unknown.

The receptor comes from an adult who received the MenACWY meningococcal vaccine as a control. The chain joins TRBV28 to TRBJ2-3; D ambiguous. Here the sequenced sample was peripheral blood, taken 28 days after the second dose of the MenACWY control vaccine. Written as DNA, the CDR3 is TGTGCCAGCAGTTTAGGGCTAACCACAGATACGCAGTATTTT. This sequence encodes CASSLGLTTDTQYF.